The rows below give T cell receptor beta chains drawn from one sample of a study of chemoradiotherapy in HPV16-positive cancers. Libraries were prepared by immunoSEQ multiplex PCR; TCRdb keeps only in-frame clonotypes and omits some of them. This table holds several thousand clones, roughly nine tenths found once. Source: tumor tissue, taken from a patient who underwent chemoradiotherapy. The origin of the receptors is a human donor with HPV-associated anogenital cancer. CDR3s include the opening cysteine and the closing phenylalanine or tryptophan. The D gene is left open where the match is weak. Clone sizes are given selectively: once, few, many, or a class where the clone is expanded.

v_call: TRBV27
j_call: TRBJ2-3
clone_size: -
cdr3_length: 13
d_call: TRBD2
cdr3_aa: CASSFREGDTQYF
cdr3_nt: TGTGCCAGCAGTTTTAGGGAGGGCGATACGCAGTATTTT

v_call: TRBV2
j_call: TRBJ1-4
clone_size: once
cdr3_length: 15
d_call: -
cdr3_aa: CASSLRGATNEKLFF
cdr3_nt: TGTGCCAGCAGCCTCCGGGGCGCAACTAATGAAAAACTGTTTTTT

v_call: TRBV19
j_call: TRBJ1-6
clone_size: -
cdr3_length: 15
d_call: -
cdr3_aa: CASRNVGQGNSPLHF
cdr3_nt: TGTGCCAGTAGGAATGTAGGTCAGGGTAATTCACCCCTCCACTTT

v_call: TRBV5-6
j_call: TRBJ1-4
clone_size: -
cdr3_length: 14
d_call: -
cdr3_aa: CASSLRGVGEKLFF
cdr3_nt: TGTGCCAGCAGCTTGCGGGGGGTTGGGGAAAAACTGTTTTTT

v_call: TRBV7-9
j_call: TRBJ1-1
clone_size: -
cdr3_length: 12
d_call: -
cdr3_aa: CASSPPTGGAFF
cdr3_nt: TGTGCCAGCAGCCCCCCCACGGGCGGAGCTTTCTTT

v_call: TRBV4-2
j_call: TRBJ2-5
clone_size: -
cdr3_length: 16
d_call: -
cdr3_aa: CASSPLGQPNEETQYF
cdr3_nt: TGTGCCAGCAGCCCCCTTGGACAGCCGAATGAAGAGACCCAGTACTTC

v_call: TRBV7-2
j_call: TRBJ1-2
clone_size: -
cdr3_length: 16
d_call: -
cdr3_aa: CASRSPDAPFGYGYTF
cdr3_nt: TGTGCCAGCAGGAGCCCGGACGCTCCTTTTGGGTATGGCTACACCTTC

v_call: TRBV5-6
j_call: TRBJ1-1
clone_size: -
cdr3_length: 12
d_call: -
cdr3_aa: CASSATGTTAFF
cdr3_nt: TGTGCCAGCAGCGCCACCGGGACTACAGCTTTCTTT

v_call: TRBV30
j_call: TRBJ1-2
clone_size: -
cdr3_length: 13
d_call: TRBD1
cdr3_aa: CACIGTGIYGYTF
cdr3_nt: TGTGCCTGCATCGGGACAGGAATTTATGGCTACACCTTC

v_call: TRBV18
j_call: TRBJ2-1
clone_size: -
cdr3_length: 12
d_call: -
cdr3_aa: CASSRNNGGQFF
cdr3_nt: TGTGCCAGCTCACGGAACAACGGAGGACAGTTCTTC

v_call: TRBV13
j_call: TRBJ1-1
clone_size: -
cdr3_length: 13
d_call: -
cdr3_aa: CASRSRGGTEAFF
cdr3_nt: TGTGCCAGCAGGAGCAGGGGAGGAACTGAAGCTTTCTTT

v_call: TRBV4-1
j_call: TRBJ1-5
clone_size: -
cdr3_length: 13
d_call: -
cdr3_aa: CASSQGPRTPQHF
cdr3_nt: TGCGCCAGCAGCCAAGGTCCTCGGACGCCCCAGCATTTT

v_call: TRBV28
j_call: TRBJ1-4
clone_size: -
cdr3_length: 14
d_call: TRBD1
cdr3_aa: CASSPGGTNEKLFF
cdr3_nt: TGTGCCAGCAGTCCAGGGGGAACTAATGAAAAACTGTTTTTT

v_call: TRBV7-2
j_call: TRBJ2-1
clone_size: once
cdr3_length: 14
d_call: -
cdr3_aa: CASSLVGLYNEQFF
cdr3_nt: TGTGCCAGCAGCTTGGTGGGGCTCTACAATGAGCAGTTCTTC

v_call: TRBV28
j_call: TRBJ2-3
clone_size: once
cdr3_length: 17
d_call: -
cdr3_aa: CASIPGGGLQGTDTQYF
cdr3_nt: TGTGCCAGCATCCCAGGGGGGGGGCTCCAGGGCACAGATACGCAGTATTTT

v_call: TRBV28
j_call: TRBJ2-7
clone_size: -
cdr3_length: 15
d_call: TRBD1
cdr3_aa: CASRFSGGDFQEQYF
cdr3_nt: TGTGCCAGCCGTTTTTCAGGGGGCGATTTTCAAGAGCAGTACTTC

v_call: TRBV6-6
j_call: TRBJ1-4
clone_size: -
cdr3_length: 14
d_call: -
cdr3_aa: CASSSKRSGEKLFF
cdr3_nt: TGTGCCAGCAGTTCGAAACGGAGTGGTGAAAAACTGTTTTTT

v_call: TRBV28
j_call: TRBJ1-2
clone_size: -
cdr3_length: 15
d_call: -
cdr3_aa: CASSLGARTDLGYTF
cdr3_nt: TGTGCCAGCAGTTTGGGGGCGAGGACCGACCTTGGCTACACCTTC

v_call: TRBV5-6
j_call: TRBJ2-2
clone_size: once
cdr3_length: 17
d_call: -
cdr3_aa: CASTLSQGTQNTGELFF
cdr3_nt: TGTGCCAGCACCCTATCCCAGGGGACCCAAAACACCGGGGAGCTGTTTTTT

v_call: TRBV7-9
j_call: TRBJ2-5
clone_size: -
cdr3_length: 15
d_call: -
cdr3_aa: CASSLGSRWAETQYF
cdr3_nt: TGTGCCAGCAGCTTAGGGTCTCGCTGGGCGGAGACCCAGTACTTC

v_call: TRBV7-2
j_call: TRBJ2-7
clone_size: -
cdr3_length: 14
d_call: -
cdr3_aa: CASSLQTGAYEQYF
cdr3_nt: TGTGCCAGCAGCTTACAAACGGGTGCCTACGAGCAGTACTTC

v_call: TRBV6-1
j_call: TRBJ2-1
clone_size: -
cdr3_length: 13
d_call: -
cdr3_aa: CASSDSVYNEQFF
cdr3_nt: TGTGCCAGCAGTGATTCGGTTTACAATGAGCAGTTCTTC

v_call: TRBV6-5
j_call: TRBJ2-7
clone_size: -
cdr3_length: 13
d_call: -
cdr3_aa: CASSPGFDYEQYF
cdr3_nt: TGTGCCAGCAGCCCGGGATTTGACTACGAGCAGTACTTC

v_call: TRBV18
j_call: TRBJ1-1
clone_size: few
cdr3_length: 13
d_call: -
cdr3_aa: CASSHGENTEAFF
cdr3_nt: TGTGCCAGCTCCCATGGTGAGAACACTGAAGCTTTCTTT

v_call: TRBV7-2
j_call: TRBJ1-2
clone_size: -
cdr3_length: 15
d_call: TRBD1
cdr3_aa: CASSSPDRGGYGYTF
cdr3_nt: TGTGCCAGCAGCTCCCCCGACAGGGGTGGGTATGGCTACACCTTC

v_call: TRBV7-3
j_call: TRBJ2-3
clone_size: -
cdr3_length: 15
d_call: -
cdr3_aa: CASSLRAGSTDTQYF
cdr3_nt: TGTGCCAGCAGCTTAAGAGCGGGCAGCACAGATACGCAGTATTTT

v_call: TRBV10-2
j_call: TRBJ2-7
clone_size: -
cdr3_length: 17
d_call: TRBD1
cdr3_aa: CASSESRTGRLSYEQYF
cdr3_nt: TGCGCCAGCAGTGAGTCCAGGACAGGGCGGTTGTCCTACGAGCAGTACTTC

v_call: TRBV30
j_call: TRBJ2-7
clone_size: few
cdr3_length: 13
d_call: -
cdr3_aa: CAWSHSTSYEQYF
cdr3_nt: TGTGCCTGGAGTCACTCTACGAGTTACGAGCAGTACTTC

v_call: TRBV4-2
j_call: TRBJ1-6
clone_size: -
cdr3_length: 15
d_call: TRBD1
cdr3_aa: CASSQDDREYSPLHF
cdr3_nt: TGTGCCAGCAGCCAAGACGACAGGGAGTATTCACCCCTCCACTTT

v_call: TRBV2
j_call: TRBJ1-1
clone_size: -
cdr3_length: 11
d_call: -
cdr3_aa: CATRRNTEAFF
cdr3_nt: TGTGCCACCCGGCGGAACACTGAAGCTTTCTTT

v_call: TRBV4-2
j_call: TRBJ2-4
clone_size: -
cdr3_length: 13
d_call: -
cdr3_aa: CASSQAGENIQYF
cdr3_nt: TGTGCCAGCAGCCAAGCGGGGGAAAACATTCAGTACTTC

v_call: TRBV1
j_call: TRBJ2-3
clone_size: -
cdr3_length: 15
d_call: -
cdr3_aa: CTSSHGYGNTDTQYF
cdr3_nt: TGCACCAGCAGCCACGGCTACGGCAACACAGATACGCAGTATTTT

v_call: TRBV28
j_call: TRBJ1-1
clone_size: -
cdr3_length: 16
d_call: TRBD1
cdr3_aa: CASSLLGQGDGTEAFF
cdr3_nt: TGTGCCAGCAGTTTATTGGGACAGGGCGACGGAACTGAAGCTTTCTTT

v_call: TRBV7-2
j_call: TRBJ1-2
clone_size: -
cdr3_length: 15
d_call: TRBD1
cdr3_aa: CASSSPDRGNYGYTF
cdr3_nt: TGTGCCAGCAGCTCACCGGACAGGGGCAACTATGGCTACACCTTC

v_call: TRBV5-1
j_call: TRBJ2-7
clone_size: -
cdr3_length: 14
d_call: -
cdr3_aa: CASSLYGGSYEQYF
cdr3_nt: TGCGCCAGCAGCTTGTATGGGGGCTCCTACGAGCAGTACTTC

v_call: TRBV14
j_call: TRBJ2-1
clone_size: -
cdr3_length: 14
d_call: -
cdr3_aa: CASSRWPGWDEQFF
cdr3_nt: TGTGCCAGCAGCCGATGGCCCGGCTGGGATGAGCAGTTCTTC

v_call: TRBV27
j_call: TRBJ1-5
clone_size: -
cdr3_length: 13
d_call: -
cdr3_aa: CASSLDSNQPQHF
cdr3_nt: TGTGCCAGCAGTTTAGATAGCAATCAGCCCCAGCATTTT

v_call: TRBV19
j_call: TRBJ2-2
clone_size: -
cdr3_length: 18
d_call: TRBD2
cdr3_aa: CASSIFGGGASLAGELFF
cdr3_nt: TGTGCCAGTAGTATATTCGGCGGGGGGGCGTCTCTTGCCGGGGAGCTGTTTTTT

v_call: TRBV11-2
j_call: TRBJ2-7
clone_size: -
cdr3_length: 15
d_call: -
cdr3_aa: CASSPLGAPSNEQYF
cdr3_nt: TGTGCCAGCAGTCCACTCGGGGCCCCCTCTAACGAGCAGTACTTC

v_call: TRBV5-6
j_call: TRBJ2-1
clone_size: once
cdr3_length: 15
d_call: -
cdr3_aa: CASSWGSGSYNEQFF
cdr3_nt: TGTGCCAGCAGCTGGGGGAGTGGATCCTACAATGAGCAGTTCTTC

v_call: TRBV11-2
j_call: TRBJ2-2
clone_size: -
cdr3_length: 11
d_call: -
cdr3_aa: CASSRQGGLFF
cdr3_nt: TGTGCCAGCAGCCGACAGGGAGGGCTGTTTTTT

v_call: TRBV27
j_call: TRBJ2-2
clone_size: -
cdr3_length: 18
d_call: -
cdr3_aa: CASSFLLTGRLNTGELFF
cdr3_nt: TGTGCCAGCAGTTTCCTCCTAACGGGACGGTTAAACACCGGGGAGCTGTTTTTT

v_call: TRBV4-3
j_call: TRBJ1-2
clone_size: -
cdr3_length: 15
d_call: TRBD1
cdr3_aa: CASSQDGGRGNGYTF
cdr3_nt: TGCGCCAGCAGCCAAGATGGGGGCAGGGGGAATGGCTACACCTTC

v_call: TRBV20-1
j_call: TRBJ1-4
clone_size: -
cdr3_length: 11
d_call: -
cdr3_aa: CSARVDEKLFF
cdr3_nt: TGCAGTGCTAGAGTAGATGAAAAACTGTTTTTT

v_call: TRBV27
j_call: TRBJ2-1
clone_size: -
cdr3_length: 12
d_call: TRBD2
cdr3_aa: CASREREFRQFF
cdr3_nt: TGTGCCAGCAGAGAGCGGGAGTTCAGGCAGTTCTTC

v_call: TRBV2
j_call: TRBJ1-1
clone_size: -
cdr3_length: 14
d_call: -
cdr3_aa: CASSETAVKTEAFF
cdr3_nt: TGTGCCAGCAGTGAAACAGCGGTAAAGACTGAAGCTTTCTTT

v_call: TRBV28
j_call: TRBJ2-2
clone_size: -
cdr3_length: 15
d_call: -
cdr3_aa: CASSMYRGNTGELFF
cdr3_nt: TGTGCCAGCAGTATGTATAGGGGAAACACCGGGGAGCTGTTTTTT

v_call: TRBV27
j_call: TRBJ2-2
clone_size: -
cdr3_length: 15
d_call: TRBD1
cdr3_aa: CASRTGQGETGELFF
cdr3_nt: TGTGCCAGCAGGACCGGACAGGGAGAAACCGGGGAGCTGTTTTTT

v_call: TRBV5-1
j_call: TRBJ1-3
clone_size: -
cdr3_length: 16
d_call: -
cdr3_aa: CASSYGRQAAGNTIYF
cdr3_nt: TGCGCCAGCAGCTATGGACGACAGGCCGCTGGAAACACCATATATTTT

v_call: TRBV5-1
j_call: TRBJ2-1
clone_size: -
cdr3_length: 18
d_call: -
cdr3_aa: CASTANRQGPLGWNEQFF
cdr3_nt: TGCGCCAGCACCGCTAACCGGCAGGGCCCCCTTGGATGGAATGAGCAGTTCTTC

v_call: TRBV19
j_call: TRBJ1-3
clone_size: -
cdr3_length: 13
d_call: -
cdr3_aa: CASRVPSGNTIYF
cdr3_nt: TGTGCCAGTAGGGTTCCCTCCGGAAACACCATATATTTT

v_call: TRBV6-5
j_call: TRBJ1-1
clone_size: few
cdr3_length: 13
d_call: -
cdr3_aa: CASRRSSNTEAFF
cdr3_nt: TGTGCCAGCAGACGTTCATCGAACACTGAAGCTTTCTTT

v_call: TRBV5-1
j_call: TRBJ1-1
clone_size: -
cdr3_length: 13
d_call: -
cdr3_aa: CASSLEGEFRAFF
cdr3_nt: TGCGCCAGCAGCTTGGAAGGGGAGTTTCGAGCTTTCTTT

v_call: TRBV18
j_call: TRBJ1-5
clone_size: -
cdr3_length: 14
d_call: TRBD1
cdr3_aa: CASSPGQGDQPQHF
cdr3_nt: TGTGCCAGCTCACCAGGACAGGGGGATCAGCCCCAGCATTTT

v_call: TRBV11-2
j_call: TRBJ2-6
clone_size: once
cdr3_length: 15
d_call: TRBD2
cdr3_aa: CASSVAGSGANVLTF
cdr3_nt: TGTGCCAGCAGCGTAGCGGGCTCTGGGGCCAACGTCCTGACTTTC

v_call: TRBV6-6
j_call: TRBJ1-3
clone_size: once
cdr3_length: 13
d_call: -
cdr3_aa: CASSSTGGNTIYF
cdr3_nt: TGTGCCAGCAGTTCGACAGGTGGAAACACCATATATTTT

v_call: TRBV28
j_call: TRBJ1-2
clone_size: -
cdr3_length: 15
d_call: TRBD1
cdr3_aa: CASSLLGTGGYGYTF
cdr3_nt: TGTGCCAGCAGTTTATTGGGGACAGGGGGTTATGGCTACACCTTC